This is a list of T cell receptor beta chains from one sample in a study of OX40 agonist ivuxolimab in advanced cancers. The table came from immunoSEQ multiplex PCR; TCRdb's copy has only in-frame clones and leaves some out. This table has roughly 75,000 clones, 93% appearing once. This specimen consisted of CD4+ or CD8+ T cells sorted from blood, obtained in a trial of the OX40 agonist ivuxolimab. The receptors shown here come from an adult with an advanced solid tumor such as melanoma, head and neck, liver or kidney cancer. CDR3s include the opening cysteine and the closing phenylalanine or tryptophan. D genes are given only for firm matches. Rows give clone size only sometimes, using once, few, many, or a class for an expanded clone.

.	TRBJ2-5	TRBV6-5	.	CASSYSGAKAETQYF	TGTGCCAGCAGTTACTCGGGGGCCAAAGCAGAGACCCAGTACTTC
.	TRBJ1-2	TRBV6-1	TRBD1	CASGTGGVYGYTF	TGTGCCAGCGGGACAGGGGGCGTCTATGGCTACACCTTC
.	TRBJ1-4	TRBV9	.	CASSVQSGYNEKLFF	TGTGCCAGCAGCGTTCAATCGGGTTATAATGAAAAACTGTTTTTT
few	TRBJ1-1	TRBV15	.	CATSMGGTEAFF	TGTGCCACCAGCATGGGGGGCACTGAAGCTTTCTTT
.	TRBJ2-5	TRBV27	TRBD2	CASSGTSGVETQYF	TGTGCCAGCAGTGGGACTAGCGGGGTGGAGACCCAGTACTTC
.	TRBJ2-1	TRBV19	.	CASSIDASLNEQFF	TGTGCCAGTAGTATAGATGCTAGCCTCAATGAGCAGTTCTTC
.	TRBJ2-4	TRBV28	TRBD2	CASSLRSTSGGAPTKNIQYF	TGTGCCAGCAGTTTAAGGTCGACTAGCGGGGGGGCCCCGACCAAAAACATTCAGTACTTC
.	TRBJ1-1	TRBV11-2	.	CASSPDGSAINTEAFF	TGTGCCAGCAGCCCGGACGGATCTGCAATAAACACTGAAGCTTTCTTT
.	TRBJ2-2	TRBV28	.	CASSPRFANTGELFF	TGTGCCAGCAGTCCACGTTTCGCGAACACCGGGGAGCTGTTTTTT
.	TRBJ1-1	TRBV21-1	.	CASSGDRGNTEAFF	TGTGCCAGCAGCGGGGACAGGGGGAACACTGAAGCTTTCTTT
once	TRBJ1-2	TRBV21-1	.	CASSKYNIPGNGYTF	TGTGCCAGCAGCAAATATAACATCCCAGGTAATGGCTACACCTTC
.	TRBJ2-1	TRBV7-9	.	CASSLEVAEQFF	TGTGCCAGCAGCTTAGAGGTAGCGGAGCAGTTCTTC
.	TRBJ2-7	TRBV4-3	.	CASSQGTGREQYF	TGCGCCAGCAGCCAAGGAACAGGTCGGGAGCAGTACTTC